This TCR beta chain was retrieved from a study of cytomegalovirus exposure and HLA in healthy donors. V lost 6 bases to trimming and J lost 8 bases; unmatched junction nucleotides: 3. Germline V gives CDR1 MNHEY, CDR2 SVGAGI. This CDR3 region has 11 residues. Healthy bone marrow donors made up the donors. Points from the study as a whole: Earlier analysis looked at TCR beta V segments, and most were productive about 90% or about 30% of the time. Donors were assumed by presence/absence analyses to have roughly uniform sequencing depth.

The PCR had 60 Vbeta and 13 Jbeta primers. The table came from immunoSEQ multiplex PCR; TCRdb's copy has only in-frame clones and leaves some out. The sample has more than 140,000 clones; roughly four fifths are singletons. This clone came up a few times. The antigen is unknown. This TCR was recovered from a man between 18 and 29 years old in good health and CMV-seropositive. Sequenced input: PBMCs. The chain is built from TRBV6-5 and TRBJ1-2, with TRBD1 matching over 7 bases. The CDR3 loop reads CASRQGVGYTF. CDR3 nucleotides: TGTGCCAGCAGGCAGGGGGTGGGCTACACCTTC.